A single sample is the source of the 15 T cell receptor beta chains below, sequenced in a study of blood T cells in healthy people across ages (dated by TCRdb to about 2015). Receptor amplification or capture employed 5' RACE. Reads for this sample came from an Illumina HiSeq 2500. A second roughly 6 to 12 cycle PCR used a sample-barcoded 5' primer and a J-beta primer mix. Starting from the raw public reads, TCRdb applied fastp trimming at Q25, assembled clones with MiXCR and retained in-frame beta chains. Under each unique CDR3 protein, matching rows form one entry showing the most common genes and DNA. Within this sample are some 1,500,000 distinct CDR3 sequences, with 42% of them counted one time only. The ten largest clonotypes hold just over 4% of the sample. Input material: blood. The receptors derive from a woman between 18 and 29 years old in good health.

This clonotype has more than one count but fewer than ten. The V and J genes are TRBV14 and TRBJ2-5; a possible D gene is TRBD1 (6 bases). The J call may be mistaken, given a closer DNA end match to TRBJ2-7. In germline, CDR1 is SGHDN, CDR2 FVKESK. The CDR3 is 15 residues long. The CDR3 nucleotides are TGTGCCAGCAGCCGCCACAGGGAAGGAATACGCGAGCAGTACTTC. The encoded protein is CASSRHREGIREQYF.

A word on this clonotype: This sequence may be a read error, since a much larger clone differs from it by one base. The rearrangement joins TRBV5-6 to TRBJ2-3, with D uncertain. The length of the CDR3 is 13 residues. The V gene lost 4 bases and the J gene lost 5 bases, with 11 bases spanning the gap. Germline V gene data show CDR1 as SGHDT and CDR2 as YYEEEE. The CDR3 coding sequence is TGTGCCAGCAGCGTGAAGGGCGAAGATACGCAGTATTTT. Amino acids: CASSVKGEDTQYF.

The CDR3 protein is CASSSQGVRQPQHF. The CDR3 DNA follows: TGTGCCAGCAGCTCCCAGGGGGTTCGACAGCCCCAGCATTTT. This chain uses TRBV7-8 with TRBJ1-5; 7 bases are shared with TRBD1. Germline V gene sequence: CDR1 SGHVS, CDR2 FQNEAQ. V was clipped by 4 bases and J by 7 bases; unmatched bases: 7. The CDR3 consists of 14 residues.

This clonotype showed up just a few times. The chain carries TRBV6-6 and TRBJ2-5; TRBD2 aligns across 8 bases. CDR1 and CDR2 (germline): MNHNY, SVGAGI (reference sequence). The ends lost 6 bases at V and 2 bases at J; junction bases unmatched: 11. This CDR3 has 16 residues. CDR3 region: CASSARAAGVQETQYF. Here the CDR3 DNA reads TGTGCCAGCAGCGCCCGGGCAGCGGGGGTACAAGAGACCCAGTACTTC.

This chain links TRBV12-3 or TRBV12-4 with TRBJ2-7, with unresolved D. This CDR3 has 12 residues. Trimming removed 5 bases from V and 6 bases from J, with 11 bases in between. CDR3 loop: CASSLPAAEQYF. Written as DNA, the CDR3 is TGTGCCAGCAGTCTCCCTGCGGCCGAGCAGTACTTC.

The chain joins TRBV18 to TRBJ1-2; possibly TRBD1 for D (5 bases). The CDR3 spans 13 residues. V gave up 3 bases and J gave up 7 bases, with 12 bases separating them. CDR1 is KGHSH, CDR2 LQKENI, per germline. The CDR3: CASSPTTVGGYTF. The CDR3, as DNA: TGTGCCAGCTCACCTACGACAGTTGGTGGCTACACCTTC.

The V call is TRBV6-5, the J call TRBJ1-1; no clear D. Germline V gene lookup returns CDR1 MNHEY and CDR2 SVGAGI. Trimming took off 0 bases at V and 3 bases at J, with 17 bases between the two ends. This CDR3 comprises 17 residues. Here the CDR3 DNA reads TGTGCCAGCAGTTACTCGCGGGCCAGCCCCGGCGACACTGAAGCTTTCTTT. It translates to CASSYSRASPGDTEAFF.

The V call is TRBV14, the J call TRBJ2-1, with D tentatively TRBD2 (5 bases). The V gene lost 5 bases and the J gene lost 12 bases, with 17 bases spanning the gap. The CDR3 contains 13 residues. The germline V gene has CDR1 SGHDN and CDR2 FVKESK. This CDR3 reads CASSFSFIEGQFF. The CDR3 nucleotides read TGTGCCAGCAGCTTCAGTTTTATAGAGGGGCAGTTCTTC.

The sample holds a few counts of this clonotype. The rearrangement joins TRBV20-1 to TRBJ2-7, with D uncertain. The V end lost 6 bases, the J end lost 4 bases, and 22 bases lay between the germline ends. Germline V gives CDR1 DFQATT, CDR2 SNEGSKA (reference sequence). The CDR3 is 15 residues long. The CDR3 DNA reads TGCAGTGCCCCCCAACTCAACACGGCAGTATACGAGCAGTACTTC. Translating it yields CSAPQLNTAVYEQYF.

This clonotype occurred once. V usage is TRBV5-1 and J usage is TRBJ2-5; no definite D call. The germline V gene encodes CDR1 SGHRS and CDR2 YFSETQ. This CDR3 is built from 14 residues. The V end lost 1 base, the J end lost 13 bases, and 20 bases lay between the germline ends. The CDR3 sequence: CASSLRTVENERYF. The CDR3 bases are TGCGCCAGCAGCTTGCGGACGGTTGAGAATGAGCGGTACTTC.

A single count supports this clonotype. The rearrangement links TRBV20-1 to TRBJ2-7, with 7 bases aligning to TRBD2. Germline CDR1 and CDR2: DFQATT and SNEGSKA (reference sequence). This CDR3 has 14 residues. Trimming took 5 bases from V and 2 from J; bases not matched to a gene: 9. This CDR3 is CSAPLAALPYEQYF. The CDR3 DNA reads TGCAGTGCTCCCCTAGCGGCCCTACCCTACGAGCAGTACTTC.

V usage is TRBV5-1 and J usage is TRBJ2-3; 11 nucleotides line up with TRBD2. The CDR3 runs to 14 residues. V was pared by 7 bases and J by 5 bases, with 6 bases of the junction left unmatched. Germline CDR1 SGHRS, CDR2 YFSETQ. Here the CDR3 reads CASLLAGVGDTQYF. CDR3 DNA sequence: TGCGCCAGCTTACTAGCGGGAGTAGGAGATACGCAGTATTTT.

In this sample, this clonotype turned up many times. The V call is TRBV10-3, the J call TRBJ2-7; no reliable D call. With 4 bases removed from V and 4 bases from J, the gap between germline ends came to 8 bases. The germline CDR1 and CDR2 sequences are ENHRY and SYGVKD. The CDR3 length is 12 residues. The CDR3 loop reads CAISVVGYEQYF. The DNA for the CDR3 is TGTGCCATCAGTGTCGTTGGTTACGAGCAGTACTTC.

The genes are TRBV9 and TRBJ2-3; 13 nucleotides agree with TRBD2. The V gene's germline CDR1 is SGDLS and CDR2 YYNGEE. J gave up 6 bases and V 3 bases, and 4 bases lay outside the gene matches. The CDR3 covers 15 residues. As DNA, the CDR3 is TGTGCCAGCAGCGGGACTAGCGGGAGTTTCGATACGCAGTATTTT. Translation: CASSGTSGSFDTQYF. Full variable domain (rest looked up from reference TRBV9 and TRBJ2-3): DSGVTQTPKHLITATGQRVTLRCSPRSGDLSVYWYQQSLDQGLQFLIQYYNGEERAKGNILERFSAQQFPDLHSELNLSSLELGDSALYFCASSGTSGSFDTQYFGPGTRLTVL.

This clonotype was counted a few times. The rearrangement uses TRBV4-3 and TRBJ2-1, with 7 bases matching TRBD2. Germline-derived CDR1 and CDR2 are LGHNA and YSLEER. The CDR3 spans 18 residues. With 1 base clipped from V and 3 bases from J, the junction kept 12 bases outside the gene matches. The CDR3 DNA follows: TGCGCCAGCAGCCAAGGCCCACTTGCCGCGGGAGTCTACAATGAGCAGTTCTTC. This gives the protein CASSQGPLAAGVYNEQFF.